This is a list of T cell receptor beta chains from one sample in a study of ipilimumab plus nivolumab after autologous stem cell transplantation. The method was immunoSEQ multiplex PCR; TCRdb's version includes in-frame clones alone and lacks a portion of them. Among under 6,000 clones listed, about 80% were seen once. Sequencing was performed on PBMCs, taken in a trial of ipilimumab plus nivolumab as post-transplant consolidation. These receptors were taken from a male donor with multiple myeloma. Each CDR3 is given with its conserved first and last residue.

V	J	CDR3
TRBV7-9	TRBJ1-1	CASSPGTGEAFF
TRBV7-9	TRBJ2-1	CASSRLRQGRSLFDNEQFF
TRBV7-3	TRBJ2-2	CASSDMGHLTGELFF
TRBV4-1	TRBJ1-4	CASSRQGNRVDEKLFF
TRBV7-9	TRBJ1-2	CASSTRGGSNGYTF
TRBV28	TRBJ2-7	CASSYGGGYEQYF
TRBV5-4	TRBJ1-3	CASSRRTELSGNTIYF
TRBV9	TRBJ2-5	CASSPAGRPQETQYF
TRBV29-1	TRBJ1-2	CSVHRESYYGYTF
TRBV10-3	TRBJ2-2	CAIEGAPNTGELFF
TRBV14	TRBJ1-1	CASSPGGMNTEAFF
TRBV4-1	TRBJ2-7	CASSPLGINSYEQYF
TRBV9	TRBJ2-2	CASSGTSGVPGELFF
TRBV6-5	TRBJ2-3	CASSWAAGVGAQYF
TRBV10-3	TRBJ1-4	CAISDTQIEKLFF
TRBV7-9	TRBJ1-3	CASSWTGSGNTIYF
TRBV18	TRBJ1-1	CASSPSEGFEAFF
TRBV7-2	TRBJ2-5	CASSLAGTQYF
TRBV5-4	TRBJ1-4	CASSGTANEKLFF
TRBV11-2	TRBJ2-7	CASSQSYEQYF
TRBV4-1	TRBJ1-2	CASYTLGQGFGGYTF
TRBV29-1	TRBJ1-5	CSVEQDSNQPQHF
TRBV5-6	TRBJ1-1	CASSLIDGDTEAFF
TRBV18	TRBJ2-7	CASSSGQDYVEQYF
TRBV28	TRBJ1-4	CASNSQGQNEKLFF
TRBV28	TRBJ2-2	CASSTPTGELFF
TRBV7-6	TRBJ1-6	CASSLGPGTGDNSPLHF
TRBV19	TRBJ1-6	CASTSHSSYNSPLHF
TRBV11-2	TRBJ1-4	CASSPRQGDPTNEKLFF
TRBV7-2	TRBJ1-1	CATSRQGMNTEAFF
TRBV6-5	TRBJ1-5	CASSLAAINQPQHF
TRBV7-9	TRBJ1-6	CASSKQRDSPLHF
TRBV7-9	TRBJ1-4	CASSLEGASKLFF
TRBV4-2	TRBJ1-1	CASSQEGIRLNTEAFF
TRBV5-4	TRBJ2-1	CASSPRPVWGADNEQFF
TRBV7-9	TRBJ2-7	CASSLGDGGGFRDEQYF
TRBV19	TRBJ2-3	CASGGQPSTDTQYF
TRBV9	TRBJ1-2	CASSSEKDRGRYGYTF
TRBV30	TRBJ2-3	CAASLGSGGPHTDTQYF